This TCR beta chain was found in a study of blood T cells in healthy people across ages. Notes on the study in general: Strong correlation linked observed beta diversity and percent naive T cells. TCR beta diversity, measured per million T cells, fell in a roughly linear way with age.

The CDR3 loop spans 15 amino acids. Germline V lookup: CDR1 SSHAT, CDR2 FNYEAQ (reference sequence). Using a J-beta primer mix together with a sample-barcoded 5' primer, a second PCR was run for roughly 7 to 12 cycles. TCRdb redid the calling of the 5' RACE reads with MiXCR, one entry per CDR3 protein. The sample has over a million distinct CDR3 sequences, around 55% seen once. About this clonotype: Its antigen is not identified.

The specimen was blood. The receptor was derived from a man between 18 and 35 years old in good health. The rearrangement uses TRBV7-7 and TRBJ2-4, with 11 bases lining up with TRBD2. The DNA end lines up better with TRBJ2-5; the J call may be wrong. CDR3 amino acids: CASSFSGRVLETQYF. The CDR3 region has the DNA TGTGCCAGCAGCTTTAGCGGGAGGGTCCTGGAGACCCAGTACTTC.